The 26 T cell receptor beta chains below were found in one sample sequenced in a study of cytomegalovirus exposure and HLA in healthy donors. In the PCR, 60 Vbeta and 13 Jbeta primers were used. The repertoire was sequenced with immunoSEQ multiplex PCR; TCRdb's copy has only in-frame clones and lacks some. The table has roughly 120,000 clones, around 85% seen once; the top ten hold 5% to 8%. The sequencing sample was made of PBMCs. Receptors originate from a man aged 25-45 years in good health and CMV-seropositive.

The chain combines TRBV29-1 with TRBJ2-5, with 11 bases identical to TRBD1. TRBJ2-7 matches the DNA end more closely, so the J call is doubtful. The germline gives CDR1 SQVTM, CDR2 ANQGSEA. The CDR3 consists of 13 residues. As DNA, the CDR3 is TGCAGCGCCTGGACAGGGGGCACCGACGAGCAGTACTTC. Translation: CSAWTGGTDEQYF.

In nucleotides, the CDR3 is TGTGCCAGCAGTTTGGTGGGAGGGAATTCACCCCTCCACTTT. It translates to CASSLVGGNSPLHF. The chain couples TRBV27 to TRBJ1-6; D gene ambiguous. The CDR3 totals 14 residues. With 3 bases removed from V and 7 bases from J, the gap between germline ends came to 10 bases. CDR1 and CDR2 from the germline V gene are MNHEY and SMNVEV (reference sequence).

This clone was recorded a few times. The CDR3 nucleotides read TGTGCCAGCAGCTTCGGCCTACAGGGACCGAACACTGAAGCTTTCTTT. This sequence encodes CASSFGLQGPNTEAFF. This chain uses TRBV5-6 with TRBJ1-1; maybe TRBD1 (6 bases). Trimming cost V 2 bases and J 1 base, with 15 bases left between them. Germline CDR1 and CDR2: SGHDT and YYEEEE. CDR3 length: 16 residues.

This chain connects TRBV30 to TRBJ1-5, with a possible D match to TRBD1 (6 bases). Trimming took off 0 bases at V and 6 bases at J, with 12 bases between the two ends. Germline loops: CDR1 GTSNPN, CDR2 SVGIG (reference sequence). The CDR3 sequence is 14 residues long. CDR3 nucleotides: TGTGCCTGGAGTGTACAGGGAAGAACTCAGCCCCAGCATTTT. This sequence encodes CAWSVQGRTQPQHF.

The J gene is TRBJ1-6, the V gene TRBV2; D is perhaps TRBD1 (5 bases). Trimming stripped 6 bases from V and 6 bases from J, with 18 bases between. Germline CDR1 is SNHLY and CDR2 is FYNNEI. CDR3 size: 16 residues. The CDR3 protein is CASRTGGTPINSPLHF. CDR3 DNA sequence: TGTGCCAGCAGGACCGGGGGGACTCCAATTAATTCACCCCTCCACTTT.

This chain joins TRBV19 and TRBJ1-2, with D maybe TRBD1 (6 bases). The ends were cut back, 6 bases at V and 10 bases at J, with 18 bases in the middle. CDR1 is LNHDA, CDR2 SQIVND, per germline (reference sequence). CDR3 length: 13 residues. CDR3 residues: CASSPRGVMAYTF. The CDR3 DNA reads TGTGCCAGTAGCCCCAGGGGAGTTATGGCCTACACCTTC.

The chain carries TRBV6-1 and TRBJ2-2, with 11 bases matching TRBD2. The CDR3 has 17 amino acids. CDR1 and CDR2 from the germline V gene are MNHNS and SASEGT. The ends lost 3 bases at V and 4 bases at J; junction bases unmatched: 7. This CDR3 is CASSDETSGVRTGELFF. The CDR3 DNA reads as TGTGCCAGCAGTGATGAGACTAGCGGGGTACGCACCGGGGAGCTGTTTTTT.

The V and J genes are TRBV11-3 and TRBJ1-1, with D unresolved. Trimming took 2 bases from V and 12 from J, leaving 13 bases between them. This CDR3 has 12 residues. Germline loops: CDR1 SGHNT, CDR2 YENEEA. CDR3 sequence (DNA): TGTGCCAGCAGCTTAATTAGCTTCGTAACTTTCTTT. Amino acids: CASSLISFVTFF.

The chain joins TRBV18 to TRBJ1-4, with a weak D call TRBD1 (6 bases). Deletions cut 2 bases from V and 8 bases from J, with 15 bases between. The length of the CDR3 is 15 residues. Per the germline V gene, CDR1 is KGHSH and CDR2 is LQKENI. CDR3 sequence: CASSPETGYDEKLFF. Here the CDR3 DNA reads TGTGCCAGCTCACCAGAGACAGGCTATGACGAAAAACTGTTTTTT. Combining the CDR3 with reference TRBV18 and TRBJ1-4 gives the whole variable domain NAGVMQNPRHLVRRRGQEARLRCSPMKGHSHVYWYRQLPEEGLKFMVYLQKENIIDESGMPKERFSAEFPKEGPSILRIQQVVRGDSAAYFCASSPETGYDEKLFFGSGTQLSVL.

The chain carries TRBV5-1 and TRBJ1-2; the D gene is possibly TRBD1 (5 bases). V was cut by 2 bases and J by 3 bases, with 14 bases left in between. The CDR3 runs 15 residues. Germline lookup yields CDR1 SGHRS and CDR2 YFSETQ. CDR3 bases: TGCGCCAGCAGCTTAGGAGACAGACCTTACTATGGCTACACCTTC. It encodes CASSLGDRPYYGYTF.

V usage is TRBV7-2 and J usage is TRBJ2-1; no clear D gene. The CDR3 extends over 14 amino acids. Germline CDR1 is SGHTA and CDR2 is FQGNSA. V lost 0 bases and J 7 bases, leaving 10 bases between the germline ends. The CDR3 bases are TGTGCCAGCAGCTTAGCCTTACTTTTGAATGAGCAGTTCTTC. Its translation is CASSLALLLNEQFF.

V is TRBV6-1 and J is TRBJ1-1; tentative D call: TRBD1 (5 bases). Germline loops: CDR1 MNHNS, CDR2 SASEGT. Trimming pared 5 bases from V and 3 bases from J, leaving 16 bases between. CDR3 length: 15 amino acids. The CDR3 region has the DNA TGTGCCAGCAGTCCACTCAGGGCTTACGACACTGAAGCTTTCTTT. Encoded protein: CASSPLRAYDTEAFF.

The chain recombines TRBV5-4 with TRBJ1-1, with a weak D call TRBD1 (6 bases). Germline values: CDR1 SGHNT, CDR2 YYREEE (reference sequence). The CDR3 totals 14 residues. Trimming cost V 5 bases and J 3 bases, with 14 bases left between them. The CDR3 loop is CASSPGEYDTEAFF. The CDR3 region has the DNA TGTGCCAGCAGTCCAGGGGAGTACGACACTGAAGCTTTCTTT.

The chain combines TRBV9 with TRBJ2-3; TRBD1 matches at 7 bases. Germline CDR1 is SGDLS and CDR2 is YYNGEE. The CDR3 length is 15 residues. V trimming: 4 bases; J trimming: 5 bases; junction bases outside the gene matches: 10. CDR3 sequence reads: CASSPRTGLVDTQYF. The CDR3 DNA reads TGTGCCAGCAGCCCCCGGACAGGATTAGTAGATACGCAGTATTTT.

This clone has just a few counts. The chain carries TRBV30 and TRBJ1-4, with D possibly TRBD1 on 6 matching bases. Germline CDR1 GTSNPN, CDR2 SVGIG (reference sequence). This CDR3 comprises 14 residues. The ends were cut back, 0 bases at V and 6 bases at J, with 11 bases in the middle. CDR3 coding DNA: TGTGCCTGGAGTGTACAAGGGGGAGATGAAAAACTGTTTTTT. It yields the protein CAWSVQGGDEKLFF.

V and J are TRBV5-6 and TRBJ1-3, with TRBD1 identical over 7 bases. This CDR3 region has 15 residues. CDR1 and CDR2 from the germline V gene are SGHDT and YYEEEE. V trimming: 4 bases; J trimming: 0 bases; junction bases outside the gene matches: 4. CDR3 sequence reads: CASSVRDSSGNTIYF. CDR3 sequence (DNA): TGTGCCAGCAGCGTCCGGGACAGCTCTGGAAACACCATATATTTT.

The chain couples TRBV11-2 to TRBJ1-2, with TRBD1 identical over 9 bases. The CDR3 length is 14 residues. Germline-derived CDR1 and CDR2 are SGHAT and FQNNGV. V shed 4 bases, J shed 3 bases, and the junction held 3 bases outside the gene matches. DNA for the CDR3: TGTGCCAGCAGCTCCGGACAGGGGTACTATGGCTACACCTTC. It yields the protein CASSSGQGYYGYTF.

The chain has TRBV19 and TRBJ1-5; 7 positions agree with TRBD1. The V gene end was trimmed by 5 bases and the J gene end by 4 bases; junction bases not matched to a gene: 2. CDR1 is LNHDA and CDR2 is SQIVND in the germline V gene (reference sequence). The CDR3 extends over 13 amino acids. The CDR3 bases are TGTGCCAGTAGTGGGACAGTAAATCAGCCCCAGCATTTT. Amino acids: CASSGTVNQPQHF.

This chain uses TRBV5-1 with TRBJ2-5, with D tentatively TRBD1 (6 bases). The CDR3 length is 14 residues. Trimming left V 7 bases short and J 8 bases short, with 21 bases between. Germline values: CDR1 SGHRS, CDR2 YFSETQ. CDR3 region: CASSKDRTKRTQYF. The DNA for the CDR3 is TGCGCCAGCTCAAAGGACAGAACCAAGAGAACCCAGTACTTC.

The V gene is TRBV7-8, the J gene TRBJ2-5; maybe TRBD1 (6 bases). TRBJ2-7 explains the end of the DNA better; the J call may be wrong. The CDR3 is 15 residues long. Germline V gene sequence: CDR1 SGHVS, CDR2 FQNEAQ. The CDR3 protein is CASSLVGGYAYEQYF. The CDR3, as DNA: TGTGCCAGCAGCTTAGTAGGGGGATACGCCTACGAGCAGTACTTC.

Comment on this clone: One end of the junction does not line up with germline, which may come from a read error. V and J are TRBV19 and TRBJ2-5; TRBD1 matches 9 bases. This CDR3 spans 14 amino acids. Germline V CDR1 and CDR2: LNHDA, SQIVND (reference sequence). CDR3 sequence reads: CASSTRTGEEIQYF. The CDR3 DNA reads TGTGCCAGTAGTACACGGACAGGGGAAGAGATCCAGTACTTC.

This clone has a handful of counts. The rearrangement uses TRBV11-3 and TRBJ2-7; D is perhaps TRBD1 (5 bases). The germline CDR1 and CDR2 sequences are SGHNT and YENEEA. CDR3 length: 14 amino acids. Between the trimmed V and J ends, which lost 1 base and 5 bases, there was a span of 12 bases. The CDR3 is CASSLARAVNEQYF. The CDR3 DNA reads TGTGCCAGCAGCTTAGCCAGGGCAGTAAACGAGCAGTACTTC.

The gene calls are TRBV5-1 and TRBJ2-1; TRBD1 might be the D (5 bases). The V gene's germline CDR1 is SGHRS and CDR2 YFSETQ. Trimming cost V 1 base and J 2 bases, with 10 bases left between them. The CDR3 extends over 15 amino acids. As DNA, the CDR3 is TGCGCCAGCAGCTTGACAGGTGGTGCCTACAATGAGCAGTTCTTC. It is translated as CASSLTGGAYNEQFF.

V usage is TRBV11-2 and J usage is TRBJ1-2, with D possibly TRBD1 on 5 matching bases. The CDR3 runs to 14 residues. Looked up from germline, CDR1 is SGHAT and CDR2 is FQNNGV. V was pared by 0 bases and J by 5 bases, with 10 bases between. CDR3 sequence reads: CASSLEVSGYGYTF. The CDR3 coding sequence is TGTGCCAGCAGCTTAGAGGTGTCAGGGTATGGCTACACCTTC.

The gene calls are TRBV14 and TRBJ2-5; 7 bases align to TRBD1. The DNA end lines up better with TRBJ2-7; the J call may be wrong. Germline V gene data show CDR1 as SGHDN and CDR2 as FVKESK. The CDR3 has 15 residues. The CDR3 loop is CASSQAGTASYEQYF. The CDR3 bases are TGTGCCAGCAGCCAAGCCGGGACAGCTTCCTACGAGCAGTACTTC.

The chain uses TRBV6-1 and TRBJ2-1, with D hard to call. The CDR3 has 17 residues. V was cut by 3 bases and J by 2 bases, with 17 bases left in between. The germline CDR1 and CDR2 sequences are MNHNS and SASEGT. CDR3 region: CASSDGSGSWPYNEQFF. The CDR3 bases are TGTGCCAGCAGTGACGGGTCCGGTAGCTGGCCCTACAATGAGCAGTTCTTC.